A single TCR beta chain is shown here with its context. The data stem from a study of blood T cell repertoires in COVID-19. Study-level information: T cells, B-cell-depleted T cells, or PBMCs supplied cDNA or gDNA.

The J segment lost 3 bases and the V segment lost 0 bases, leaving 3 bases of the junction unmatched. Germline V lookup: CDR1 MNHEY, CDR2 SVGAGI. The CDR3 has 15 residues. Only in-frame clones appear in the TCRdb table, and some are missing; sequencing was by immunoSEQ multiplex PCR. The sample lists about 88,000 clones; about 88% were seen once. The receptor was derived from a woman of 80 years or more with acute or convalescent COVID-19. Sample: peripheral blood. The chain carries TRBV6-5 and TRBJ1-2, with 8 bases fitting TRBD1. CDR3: CASSYSGQVHYGYTF. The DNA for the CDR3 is TGTGCCAGCAGTTACTCGGGACAGGTGCACTATGGCTACACCTTC.